This T cell receptor beta chain was observed in a study of T cells in Graves' hyperthyroidism and ophthalmopathy. Study-wide results and limits: Most thyroid clonotypes expanded above 0.001 appeared in blood too. The model made its ophthalmopathy prediction, and onset followed a median approximately 6.5 months later.

The CDR3 is 15 amino acids. CDR1 and CDR2 from the germline V gene are KGHSH and LQKENI. Between the trimmed V and J ends, which lost 8 bases and 5 bases, there was a span of 22 bases. There are many counts of this clonotype. Its antigen is unidentified. From roughly 10 ml of fresh peripheral blood, PBMCs were isolated. RNA transcripts gave rise to amplified TCR beta CDR3 regions. The TCR CDR3 was amplified in a first-round RT-PCR using the HTBI primer set. TCRdb passed the multiplex PCR reads through MiXCR, listing each CDR3 protein once. The sample has fewer than 450,000 distinct CDR3 sequences; about 17% are singletons.

This sequence was found in a woman aged 25 to 39 with Graves' hyperthyroidism that later progressed to Graves' ophthalmopathy. The sample was blood. The chain recombines TRBV18 with TRBJ2-7, with D possibly matching TRBD2 (6 bases). The CDR3 region has the DNA TGTGCCAGCCACGGGAGCGGCGGGAAAGTAGACGAGCAGTACTTC. Translation gives CASHGSGGKVDEQYF.